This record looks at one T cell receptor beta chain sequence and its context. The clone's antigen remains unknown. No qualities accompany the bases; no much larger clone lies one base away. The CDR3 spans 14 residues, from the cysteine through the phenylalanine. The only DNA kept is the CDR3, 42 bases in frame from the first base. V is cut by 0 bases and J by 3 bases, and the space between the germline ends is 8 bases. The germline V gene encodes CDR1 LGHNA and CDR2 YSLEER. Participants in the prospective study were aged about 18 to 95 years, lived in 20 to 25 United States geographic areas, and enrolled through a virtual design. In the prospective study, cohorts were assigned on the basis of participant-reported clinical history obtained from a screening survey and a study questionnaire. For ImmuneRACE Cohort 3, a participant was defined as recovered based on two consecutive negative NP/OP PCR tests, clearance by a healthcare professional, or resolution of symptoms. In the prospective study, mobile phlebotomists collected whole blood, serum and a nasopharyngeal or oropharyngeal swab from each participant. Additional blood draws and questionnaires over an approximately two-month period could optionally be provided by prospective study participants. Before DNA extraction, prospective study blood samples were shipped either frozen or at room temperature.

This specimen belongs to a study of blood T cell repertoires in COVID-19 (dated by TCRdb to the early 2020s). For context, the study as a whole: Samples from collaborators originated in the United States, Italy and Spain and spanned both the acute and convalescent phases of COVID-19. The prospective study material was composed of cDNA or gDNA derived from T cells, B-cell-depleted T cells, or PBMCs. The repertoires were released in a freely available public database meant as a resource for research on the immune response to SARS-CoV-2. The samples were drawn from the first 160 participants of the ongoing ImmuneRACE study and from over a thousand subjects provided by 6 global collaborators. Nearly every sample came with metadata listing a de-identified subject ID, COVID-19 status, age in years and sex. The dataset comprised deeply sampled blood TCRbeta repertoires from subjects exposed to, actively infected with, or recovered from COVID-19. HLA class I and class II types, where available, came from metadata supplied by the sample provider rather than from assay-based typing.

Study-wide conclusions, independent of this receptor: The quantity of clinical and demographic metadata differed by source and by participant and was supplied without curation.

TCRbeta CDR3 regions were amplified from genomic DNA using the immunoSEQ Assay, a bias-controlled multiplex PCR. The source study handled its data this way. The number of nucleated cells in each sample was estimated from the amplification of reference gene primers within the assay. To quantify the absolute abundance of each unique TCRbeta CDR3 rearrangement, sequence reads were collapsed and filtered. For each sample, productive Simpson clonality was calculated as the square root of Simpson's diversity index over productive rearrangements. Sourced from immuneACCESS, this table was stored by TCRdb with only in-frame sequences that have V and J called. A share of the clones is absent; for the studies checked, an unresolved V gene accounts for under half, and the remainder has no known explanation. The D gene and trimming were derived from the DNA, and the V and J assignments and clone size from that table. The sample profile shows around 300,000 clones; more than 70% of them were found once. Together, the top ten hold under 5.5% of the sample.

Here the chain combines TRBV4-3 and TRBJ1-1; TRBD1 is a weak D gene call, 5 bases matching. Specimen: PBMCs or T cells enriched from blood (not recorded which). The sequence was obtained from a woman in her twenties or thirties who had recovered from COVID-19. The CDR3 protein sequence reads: CASSQDTGDTEAFF. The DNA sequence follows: TGCGCCAGCAGCCAAGACACGGGGGACACTGAAGCTTTCTTT.